This section outlines one TCR beta chain sequence together with its context. The study ran its PCR with 60 Vbeta and 13 Jbeta primers. Original methodology: An analysis that came later counted 80 million or so unique TCR beta chains, some 11 million shared. This table comes from immunoSEQ multiplex PCR, and its TCRdb copy is limited to in-frame clones, with some not included. V and J calls and clone size are those listed in that table; D and trimming were worked out from the DNA. The sample lists under 150,000 clones; around 83% were seen once. This sample was included in a study of cytomegalovirus exposure and HLA in healthy donors. This CDR3 has 15 residues. V dropped 3 bases and J dropped 1 base, with 12 bases sitting between them. Germline CDR1 is SGHTA and CDR2 is FQGNSA. Likely unrecorded immune exposures existed in these nominally healthy donors.

The gene calls are TRBV7-2 and TRBJ2-5, with D possibly matching TRBD1 (5 bases). The specimen was PBMCs. The clonotype was recovered from a woman in her 50s in good health and CMV-seropositive. CDR3 amino acids: CASSFNKGSQETQYF. CDR3 sequence (DNA): TGTGCCAGCAGCTTTAATAAGGGGTCCCAAGAGACCCAGTACTTC.